The 23 T cell receptor beta chains given below trace back to one sample, sequenced in a study of cytomegalovirus exposure and HLA in healthy donors (dated by TCRdb to the late 2010s). The method behind the library was the immunoSEQ multiplex PCR assay. The source is immuneACCESS, and TCRdb retained only in-frame sequences with V and J called. Part of the clones is not carried over; for the studies checked, unresolved V genes explain less than half of this, and the remainder is unexplained. Recorded for this sample are 140,000 to 150,000 clones; about nine tenths of them occurred a single time. The ten largest clones represent under 0.8% of the sample. The sequenced sample was PBMCs. These receptors all stem from a man between 18 and 29 years old in good health and CMV-seronegative.

This chain uses TRBV5-4 with TRBJ2-3, with TRBD2 matching 12 bases. Trimming cost V 1 base and J 5 bases; bases outside gene matches: 5. Germline V lookup: CDR1 SGHNT, CDR2 YYREEE (reference sequence). CDR3 size: 16 residues. CDR3 region: CASSLPLAGGGDTQYF. The DNA of the CDR3 is TGTGCCAGCAGCTTGCCTCTAGCGGGGGGGGGAGATACGCAGTATTTT.

The chain couples TRBV18 to TRBJ2-2; the D gene is possibly TRBD2 (5 bases). Trimming took off 8 bases at V and 1 base at J, with 14 bases between the two ends. Germline-derived CDR1 and CDR2 are KGHSH and LQKENI. This CDR3 is built from 15 residues. CDR3 DNA sequence: TGTGCCAGCCTCCCCTCGGGAATGAACACCGGGGAGCTGTTTTTT. This gives the protein CASLPSGMNTGELFF.

DNA of the CDR3: TGTGCCAGTAGACAGGGGAGCAATCAGCCCCAGCATTTT. Protein sequence: CASRQGSNQPQHF. V gene TRBV19 combines with J gene TRBJ1-5; 7 nucleotides line up with TRBD1. Germline values: CDR1 LNHDA, CDR2 SQIVND (reference sequence). The CDR3 is 13 amino acids. V was clipped by 6 bases and J by 1 base; unmatched bases: 0.

This clone was detected only once. The chain employs TRBV7-9 and TRBJ2-2, with TRBD1 as a possible D gene (6 bases). Trimming stripped 5 bases from V and 6 bases from J, with 16 bases between. Germline V CDR1 and CDR2: SEHNR, FQNEAQ (reference sequence). This CDR3 spans 15 amino acids. This chain's CDR3 is CASSPETGRSGELFF. For the CDR3, the DNA is TGTGCCAGCAGCCCAGAGACAGGCAGGTCCGGGGAGCTGTTTTTT.

This clone was seen only once. The chain employs TRBV5-8 and TRBJ2-5; possibly TRBD1 for D (5 bases). There are 15 residues in the CDR3. Trimming took off 1 base at V and 5 bases at J, with 15 bases between the two ends. Germline CDR1 and CDR2: SGHTS and YDEGEE. The CDR3 loop reads CASSLYQGLGETQYF. The DNA of the CDR3 is TGTGCCAGCAGCTTGTATCAGGGCCTGGGGGAGACCCAGTACTTC.

The chain carries TRBV5-4 and TRBJ1-1, with D maybe TRBD1 (5 bases). Germline V CDR1 and CDR2: SGHNT, YYREEE (reference sequence). The CDR3 has 13 amino acids. Trimming removed 0 bases from V and 11 bases from J, with 14 bases in between. CDR3 sequence reads: CASSLETTGGAFF. The CDR3 DNA follows: TGTGCCAGCAGCTTGGAGACCACCGGGGGGGCTTTCTTT.

The chain is built from TRBV4-1 and TRBJ1-2; D is undetermined. The CDR3 contains 12 residues. Germline lookup yields CDR1 MGHRA and CDR2 YSYEKL. Trimming cost V 0 bases and J 6 bases, with 5 bases left between them. DNA of the CDR3: TGCGCCAGCAGCCAAGACAGGCATGGCTACACCTTC. Translated, it gives CASSQDRHGYTF.

The genes are TRBV6-1 and TRBJ1-1; 8 bases match TRBD1. Germline lookup yields CDR1 MNHNS and CDR2 SASEGT. The CDR3 covers 15 residues. The junction had 3 bases not matched to a gene; V was cut back by 2 bases and J by 1 base. The CDR3 is CASSETRGQNTEAFF. The CDR3 bases are TGTGCCAGCAGTGAAACCAGGGGGCAGAACACTGAAGCTTTCTTT.

The V gene is TRBV21-1, the J gene TRBJ2-7; whether TRBD2, the table's D call, matches the DNA was not checked. TRBV21-1 is a documented pseudogene. The CDR3 totals 16 residues. The CDR3 DNA is TGTGCCAGCAGCAAAGCTTCCCCCGGGGTTACCTACGAGCAGTACGTC. It encodes CASSKASPGVTYEQYV.

The chain is built from TRBV15 and TRBJ2-6; 12 positions agree with TRBD2. The CDR3 loop spans 20 amino acids. Germline V gene data show CDR1 as LNHNV and CDR2 as YYDKDF (reference sequence). The V segment lost 5 bases and the J segment 1 base; nucleotides outside the gene matches: 12. DNA for the CDR3: TGTGCCACCAGCCCACGACTAGCGGGAGCCTCAGGGTCTGGGGCCAACGTCCTGACTTTC. Its translation: CATSPRLAGASGSGANVLTF.

The rearrangement links TRBV29-1 to TRBJ2-1; 11 nucleotides match TRBD1. J was trimmed by 6 bases and V by 6 bases; bases with no gene match: 7. The CDR3 length is 14 residues. Looked up from germline, CDR1 is SQVTM and CDR2 is ANQGSEA. The CDR3, as DNA: TGCAGCGTCCATCCGGGACAGGGGGTCAATGAGCAGTTCTTC. Its translation: CSVHPGQGVNEQFF.

J is TRBJ2-7 and V is TRBV7-6, with TRBD1 identical over 8 bases. The CDR3 length is 17 residues. V was pared by 10 bases and J by 0 bases, with 17 bases of the junction left unmatched. Germline-derived CDR1 and CDR2 are SGHVS and FNYEAQ. The CDR3 loop is CATPNSPGQESSYEQYF. In DNA form, the CDR3 reads TGTGCCACCCCCAATTCCCCGGGACAGGAGAGCTCCTACGAGCAGTACTTC.

The chain joins TRBV10-3 to TRBJ2-7; 11 bases are shared with TRBD1. Trimming took 4 bases from V and 9 from J; bases not matched to a gene: 8. The CDR3 extends over 14 amino acids. Germline CDR1 ENHRY, CDR2 SYGVKD. In DNA form, the CDR3 reads TGTGCCATCAGTGTAGGACAGGGGGCAGGTGGGCAGTACTTC. This encodes CAISVGQGAGGQYF.

The J gene is TRBJ2-1, the V gene TRBV5-4, with 7 bases matching TRBD2. This CDR3 has 16 residues. After removal of 3 bases from V and 5 bases from J, the junction contained 11 bases not matched to a gene. In germline, CDR1 is SGHNT, CDR2 YYREEE (reference sequence). The chain's CDR3 is CASSYRRERADNEQFF. The CDR3 DNA reads as TGTGCCAGCAGCTATCGGCGGGAGCGGGCGGACAATGAGCAGTTCTTC.

The chain employs TRBV6-5 and TRBJ2-7, with TRBD1 matching 8 bases. V dropped 4 bases and J dropped 3; count of bases not matched to a gene: 8. The CDR3 contains 15 residues. Looked up from germline, CDR1 is MNHEY and CDR2 is SVGAGI. The CDR3 DNA sequence: TGTGCCAGCAGTTCGTCCGGGACAGGTAACTACGAGCAGTACTTC. It codes for CASSSSGTGNYEQYF.

This clone was counted once. The chain employs TRBV7-9 and TRBJ1-5, with D maybe TRBD1 (6 bases). The CDR3 contains 17 residues. CDR1 is SEHNR and CDR2 is FQNEAQ in the germline V gene (reference sequence). Trimming cost V 1 base and J 7 bases, with 20 bases left between them. The CDR3, as DNA: TGTGCCAGCAGCTTAGGGGGCCCACAGGGACGGGGACAGCCCCAGCATTTT. This codes for CASSLGGPQGRGQPQHF.

The V call is TRBV5-1, the J call TRBJ1-1, with D possibly matching TRBD1 (6 bases). The CDR3 sequence is 14 residues long. Germline CDR1 and CDR2: SGHRS and YFSETQ. The V end lost 2 bases, the J end lost 11 bases, and 19 bases lay between the germline ends. CDR3 loop: CASSFGDTPAGAFF. CDR3 nucleotides: TGCGCCAGCAGCTTCGGGGACACCCCAGCAGGGGCTTTCTTT.

Only one count was recorded for this clone. This chain connects TRBV30 to TRBJ1-6; no clear D gene. There are 12 residues in the CDR3. V was pared by 6 bases and J by 7 bases, with 10 bases between. Germline V gives CDR1 GTSNPN, CDR2 SVGIG (reference sequence). The chain's CDR3 is CACAEGNSPLHF. The DNA of the CDR3 is TGTGCCTGTGCCGAGGGAAATTCACCCCTCCACTTT.

CDR3 residues: CASSYGRETQYF. The CDR3 nucleotides read TGCGCCAGCAGTTATGGTAGAGAGACCCAGTACTTC. J is TRBJ2-5 and V is TRBV4-1, with D hard to call. Germline CDR1 MGHRA, CDR2 YSYEKL. This CDR3 spans 12 amino acids. V shed 6 bases and J shed 4 bases, with 9 bases lying between them.

This clone was seen a single time. The chain recombines TRBV7-2 with TRBJ1-1; D uncertain. Per germline, CDR1 SGHTA and CDR2 FQGNSA. Trimming removed 3 bases from V and 2 bases from J, with 10 bases in between. CDR3 length: 14 residues. The CDR3 DNA is TGTGCCAGCAGCTTGACGGGATTTAACACTGAAGCTTTCTTT. It translates to CASSLTGFNTEAFF.

This clone was seen a single time. The J gene is TRBJ2-1, the V gene TRBV7-9, with 11 positions matching TRBD2. V lost 3 bases, J lost 8 bases, and 12 bases stayed unmatched. The CDR3 loop spans 17 amino acids. Germline V gives CDR1 SEHNR, CDR2 FQNEAQ (reference sequence). This CDR3 reads CASSFTSGGWGFYEQFF. The CDR3 nucleotides read TGTGCCAGCAGCTTCACTAGCGGGGGATGGGGGTTTTATGAGCAGTTCTTC.

This chain joins TRBV6-5 and TRBJ1-2; 7 positions agree with TRBD1. The germline V gene has CDR1 MNHEY and CDR2 SVGAGI. The CDR3 covers 15 residues. Germline trimming cut 5 bases from V and 7 bases from J; bases unmatched to any gene: 13. The CDR3 region is CASSTWTGGVAGYTF. CDR3 nucleotide sequence: TGTGCCAGCAGTACCTGGACAGGAGGTGTAGCTGGCTACACCTTC.

CDR3 bases: TGTGCCAGCAGCCAAACGGGAGGGCCGTATGAGCAGTTCTTC. Its translation: CASSQTGGPYEQFF. The chain has TRBV14 and TRBJ2-1; 8 bases are shared with TRBD2. The CDR3 consists of 14 residues. Losses at the gene ends were 2 bases for V and 8 bases for J; bases not matched to a gene: 5. Germline-derived CDR1 and CDR2 are SGHDN and FVKESK.